A selection of T cell receptor beta chains follows, all from one sample in a study of blood T cell repertoires in COVID-19. Assay used: immunoSEQ multiplex PCR; TCRdb lists only in-frame clones, some missing. Here the sample spans about 50,000 clones, approximately 85% being singletons. Material: peripheral blood. All receptors derive from a man aged 55 to 70 with acute or convalescent COVID-19. CDR3s include the opening cysteine and the closing phenylalanine or tryptophan. The D gene is left open where the match is weak. Where a row states a size, it is once, few, many or the class of an expanded clone; other rows omit it.

>TRBV18|TRBD1|TRBJ1-2|NA
TGTGCCAGCTCACCGACAGGGGAAGACGGCTACACCTTC
CASSPTGEDGYTF
>TRBV28|TRBD2|TRBJ2-7|NA
TGTGCCAGCAGTCGGACTAGCGGGAGGGCCCGAAGCATCACCTACGAGCAGTACTTC
CASSRTSGRARSITYEQYF
>TRBV5-4|TRBD1|TRBJ2-1|NA
TGTGCCAGCAGCTTTCTGACAGGGACCTACAATGAGCAGTTCTTC
CASSFLTGTYNEQFF
>TRBV18|NA|TRBJ1-1|NA
TGTGCCAGCTCTAGTAATCGGAAGGTCGGGGGAAACACTGAAGCTTTCTTT
CASSSNRKVGGNTEAFF
>TRBV27|TRBD1|TRBJ1-4|NA
TGTGCCAGCAGTCCCGGAGACAGGGGGCGGGAAAAACTGTTTTTT
CASSPGDRGREKLFF
>TRBV11-2|NA|TRBJ1-3|NA
TGTGCCAGCAGCTCACCCGGGAGCCAGACCTTTGGAAACACCATATATTTT
CASSSPGSQTFGNTIYF
>TRBV11-2|TRBD1|TRBJ2-7|NA
TGTGCCAGCAGCTTAGTCAGGGGGAAGGGCGAGCAGTACTTC
CASSLVRGKGEQYF
>TRBV3-1/TRBV3-2|NA|TRBJ2-2|NA
TGTGCCAGCAGCCAATTACTAGCTGCCGGGGAGCTGTTTTTT
CASSQLLAAGELFF
>TRBV5-1|TRBD2|TRBJ2-5|NA
TGCGCCAGCAGCTTGGGTCTAGCGGACCAAGAGACCCAGTACTTC
CASSLGLADQETQYF
>TRBV5-7|TRBD2|TRBJ2-4|NA
TGTGCCAGCAGCTCTTGCTCTAGCGGGAATCCACTAGCCAAAAACATTCAGTACTTC
CASSSCSSGNPLAKNIQYF
>TRBV19|TRBD1|TRBJ2-1|NA
TGTGCCAGTAGCCCGAACAGGGGCGGTTACAATGAGCAGTTCTTC
CASSPNRGGYNEQFF
>TRBV14|NA|TRBJ1-4|NA
TGTGCCAGCGGATCAAGTGCGGGCGATGAAAAACTGTTTTTT
CASGSSAGDEKLFF
>TRBV28|TRBD2|TRBJ2-7|NA
TGTGCCAGCAGTTTCTCGGGACTAGCGGGCCTGTCGGAGCAGTACTTC
CASSFSGLAGLSEQYF
>TRBV5-4|TRBD2|TRBJ2-3|NA
TGTGCCAGCAGCTTGGGACTAGCGTTCGCAGATACGCAGTATTTT
CASSLGLAFADTQYF
>TRBV2|NA|TRBJ1-4|NA
TGTGCCAGCAGTCCTCTTAGTGCAACTAATGAAAAACTGTTTTTT
CASSPLSATNEKLFF
>TRBV24-1|NA|TRBJ1-5|NA
TGTGCCACCAGTGATCCCCCGCAGGGCCCGGGGGATCAGCCCCAGCATTTT
CATSDPPQGPGDQPQHF
>TRBV3-1/TRBV3-2|TRBD2|TRBJ2-2|NA
TGTGCCAGCATCGAGGGGTCTAGCGGGAGCCACGGGGAGCTGTTTTTT
CASIEGSSGSHGELFF
>TRBV5-1|TRBD1|TRBJ2-3|once
TGCGCCAGCAGCGTAGGGGACAGGGCGGGCACAGATACGCAGTATTTT
CASSVGDRAGTDTQYF
>TRBV28|TRBD1|TRBJ2-7|NA
TGTGCCAGCAGCCCCCCGGACAGGTCATCCTACGAGCAGTACTTC
CASSPPDRSSYEQYF
>TRBV3-1/TRBV3-2|TRBD2|TRBJ2-7|NA
TGTGCCAGCAGCCTTCGCGCAAGCGGGATAAAGTACGAGCAGTACTTC
CASSLRASGIKYEQYF
>TRBV30|NA|TRBJ2-7|NA
TGTGCCTGGAGCCCCGACTACTACGAGCAGTACTTC
CAWSPDYYEQYF
>TRBV28|TRBD2|TRBJ2-1|NA
TGTGCCAGCAGTTTGACCCCCTATAGCGGGAGCGTATACAATGAGCAGTTCTTC
CASSLTPYSGSVYNEQFF